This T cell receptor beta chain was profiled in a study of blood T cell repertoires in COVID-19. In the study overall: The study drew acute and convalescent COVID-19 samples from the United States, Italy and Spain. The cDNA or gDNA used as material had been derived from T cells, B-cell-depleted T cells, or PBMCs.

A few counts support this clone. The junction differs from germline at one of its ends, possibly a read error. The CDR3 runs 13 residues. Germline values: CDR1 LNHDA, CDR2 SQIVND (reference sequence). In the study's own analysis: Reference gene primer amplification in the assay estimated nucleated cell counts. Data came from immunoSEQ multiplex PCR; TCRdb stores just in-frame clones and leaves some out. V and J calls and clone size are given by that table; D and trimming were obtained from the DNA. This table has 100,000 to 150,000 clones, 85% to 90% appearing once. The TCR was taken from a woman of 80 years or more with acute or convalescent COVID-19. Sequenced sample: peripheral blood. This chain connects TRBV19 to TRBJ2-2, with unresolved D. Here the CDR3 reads CASSIVYRGHPIF. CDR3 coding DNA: TGTGCCAGTAGTATAGTATACCGAGGCCACCCGATTTTT.